This entry lists 23 T cell receptor beta chains sequenced from one sample in a study of cytomegalovirus exposure and HLA in healthy donors. The PCR employed 60 Vbeta primers together with 13 Jbeta primers. Method: immunoSEQ multiplex PCR; TCRdb's copy keeps in-frame clones and lacks some. Of approximately 110,000 clones in the sample, 76% were seen once. The sample taken for sequencing was PBMCs. The receptors come from a woman between 45 and 65 years old in good health and CMV-seropositive.

In its sample, this clone was seen a few times. This chain links TRBV11-2 with TRBJ2-7; 8 nucleotides line up with TRBD2. Germline V CDR1 and CDR2: SGHAT, FQNNGV. V gave up 4 bases and J gave up 6 bases; unmatched junction bases: 17. The CDR3 runs to 17 residues. Here the CDR3 DNA reads TGTGCCAGCAGCTCCCGGGGGGGGCCTGTTTCTGGGACCGAGCAGTACTTC. Encoded protein: CASSSRGGPVSGTEQYF.

This clone has only a few counts. CDR3 sequence: CASSLDGAGELFF. CDR3 bases: TGTGCCAGCAGCTTAGACGGGGCCGGGGAGCTGTTTTTT. The J gene is TRBJ2-2, the V gene TRBV7-8; a weak D match, TRBD2 (5 bases). The CDR3 length is 13 residues. CDR1 and CDR2 (germline): SGHVS, FQNEAQ. V lost 1 base, J lost 6 bases, and 6 bases lay in between.

This clone was recorded once. The gene calls are TRBV6-5 and TRBJ1-2; 11 bases line up with TRBD1. V lost 4 bases, J lost 5 bases, and 6 bases stayed unmatched. This CDR3 spans 15 amino acids. Germline V gene sequence: CDR1 MNHEY, CDR2 SVGAGI. CDR3 amino acids: CASSSRTGGRYGYTF. In nucleotides, the CDR3 is TGTGCCAGCAGTTCCAGGACAGGGGGCAGGTATGGCTACACCTTC.

CDR3 coding DNA: TGTGCCAGCAGTTACTTCAGGGGCCCATACGAGCAGTACTTC. Translation: CASSYFRGPYEQYF. The chain combines TRBV6-6 with TRBJ2-7; D perhaps matches TRBD1 (6 bases). Per germline, CDR1 MNHNY and CDR2 SVGAGI (reference sequence). V was trimmed by 1 base and J by 4 bases, leaving 11 bases between them. The CDR3 has 14 amino acids.

This chain joins TRBV14 and TRBJ2-2; TRBD1 aligns across 8 bases. With 4 bases clipped from V and 0 bases from J, the junction kept 1 base outside the gene matches. The CDR3 is 15 residues long. Germline V gene sequence: CDR1 SGHDN, CDR2 FVKESK. The DNA of the CDR3 is TGTGCCAGCAGCCCGGACAGGGCGAACACCGGGGAGCTGTTTTTT. Residues: CASSPDRANTGELFF.

This clone has only one observation. The chain carries TRBV19 and TRBJ1-1; D uncertain. The CDR3 length is 14 residues. V was cut by 1 base and J by 2 bases, with 8 bases left in between. Per germline, CDR1 LNHDA and CDR2 SQIVND (reference sequence). CDR3: CASSIGRGNTEAFF. CDR3 nucleotides: TGTGCCAGTAGTATAGGGCGGGGAAACACTGAAGCTTTCTTT.

This sequence joins TRBV7-2 and TRBJ2-1; 9 bases fit TRBD1. CDR1 and CDR2 from the germline V gene are SGHTA and FQGNSA. Unmatched junction bases numbered 3, after V lost 5 bases and J lost 13 bases. This CDR3 comprises 11 residues. CDR3 loop: CASSQGQGQFF. The CDR3 DNA reads as TGTGCCAGCAGCCAGGGACAGGGCCAGTTCTTC. Full variable domain (rest looked up from reference TRBV7-2 and TRBJ2-1): GAGVSQSPSNKVTEKGKDVELRCDPISGHTALYWYRQSLGQGLEFLIYFQGNSAPDKSGLPSDRFSAERTGGSVSTLTIQRTQQEDSAVYLCASSQGQGQFFGPGTRLTVL.

The sample holds a few counts of this clone. V and J are TRBV15 and TRBJ1-4; D unclear. This CDR3 is 14 amino acids long. CDR1 and CDR2 (germline): LNHNV, YYDKDF (reference sequence). The V and J ends lost 5 bases and 7 bases respectively, with 14 bases between them. Here the CDR3 DNA reads TGTGCCACCAGCCGGGAGTCAGCAACTGAAAAACTGTTTTTT. This gives the protein CATSRESATEKLFF.

There are a few counts of this clone. Other DNA sequences in this sample translate to the same CDR3. The rearrangement joins TRBV7-9 to TRBJ2-1, with 9 bases lining up with TRBD1. This CDR3 is built from 13 residues. V dropped 2 bases and J dropped 9; count of bases not matched to a gene: 2. Germline V CDR1 and CDR2: SEHNR, FQNEAQ (reference sequence). This CDR3 is CASSLMDRGEQFF. The CDR3 nucleotides read TGTGCCAGCAGCTTAATGGACAGGGGTGAGCAGTTCTTC.

The chain carries TRBV7-3 and TRBJ2-5; TRBD1 is a possible D gene (6 bases). The length of the CDR3 is 14 residues. Trimming shortened V by 3 bases and J by 5 bases, and 13 bases separated the two germline ends. Germline V CDR1 and CDR2: SGHTA, FQGTGA. The CDR3 region is CASSFAGTHETQYF. CDR3 coding DNA: TGTGCCAGCAGCTTCGCCGGGACACATGAGACCCAGTACTTC.

This clone has only one observation. Here the CDR3 reads CSVVTSGTDTQYF. The CDR3 bases are TGCAGCGTTGTTACTAGCGGCACAGATACGCAGTATTTT. This chain uses TRBV29-1 with TRBJ2-3; 7 positions match TRBD2. Germline values: CDR1 SQVTM, CDR2 ANQGSEA. The CDR3 contains 13 residues. With 4 bases clipped from V and 1 base from J, the junction kept 2 bases outside the gene matches.

Worth noting for this clone: The junction does not match germline at one end; this may be a read error. V is TRBV28 and J is TRBJ2-2; 7 bases match TRBD1. The CDR3 covers 15 residues. Germline assignment: CDR1 MDHEN and CDR2 SYDVKM. The CDR3 loop reads CASSLGGQNSGELFF. The CDR3 DNA reads TGTGCCAGCAGTTTAGGGGGACAGAACTCCGGGGAGCTGTTTTTT.

The rearrangement uses TRBV27 and TRBJ2-7, with 10 bases fitting TRBD2. This CDR3 has 14 amino acids. The ends lost 3 bases at V and 4 bases at J; junction bases unmatched: 3. The germline CDR1 and CDR2 sequences are MNHEY and SMNVEV (reference sequence). CDR3 loop: CASSFGAGGYEQYF. The CDR3 coding sequence is TGTGCCAGCAGTTTCGGAGCGGGAGGGTACGAGCAGTACTTC.

The V call is TRBV5-1, the J call TRBJ1-1; possibly TRBD1 for D (5 bases). In germline, CDR1 is SGHRS, CDR2 YFSETQ. Between the trimmed V and J ends, which lost 3 bases and 2 bases, there was a span of 14 bases. The CDR3 has 15 residues. The DNA of the CDR3 is TGCGCCAGCAGCTCAGGGCAGGAAAGCAACACTGAAGCTTTCTTT. Translated, it gives CASSSGQESNTEAFF. Looking up the rest from reference TRBV5-1 and TRBJ1-1 gives the full variable domain: KAGVTQTPRYLIKTRGQQVTLSCSPISGHRSVSWYQQTPGQGLQFLFEYFSETQRNKGNFPGRFSGRQFSNSRSEMNVSTLELGDSALYLCASSSGQESNTEAFFGQGTRLTVV.

This clone was seen just once. The germline gene is not matched at one end of the junction; a read error may be the cause. This chain connects TRBV7-3 to TRBJ2-3; weak D call: TRBD2 (5 bases). This CDR3 has 14 residues. Germline-derived CDR1 and CDR2 are SGHTA and FQGTGA. In nucleotides, the CDR3 is TGTTCCAGCAGCTTTGGCGGAGGTGCAGATACGCAGTATTTT. Residues: CSSSFGGGADTQYF.

This chain connects TRBV4-1 to TRBJ2-1; 15 bases are shared with TRBD2. Germline V gives CDR1 MGHRA, CDR2 YSYEKL. CDR3 length: 18 residues. Germline trimming cut 3 bases from V and 0 bases from J; bases unmatched to any gene: 3. The CDR3 region has the DNA TGCGCCAGCAGCCAGGGGACTAGCGGGGGGCCCTCCTACAATGAGCAGTTCTTC. This codes for CASSQGTSGGPSYNEQFF.

This chain connects TRBV18 to TRBJ1-4; D might be TRBD1 (5 bases). The ends were cut back, 0 bases at V and 7 bases at J, with 12 bases in the middle. CDR1 and CDR2 (germline): KGHSH, LQKENI. This CDR3 spans 15 amino acids. DNA of the CDR3: TGTGCCAGCTCACCACCGTCCGGACACCGTGAAAAACTGTTTTTT. Protein sequence: CASSPPSGHREKLFF.

The rearrangement links TRBV7-9 to TRBJ2-2; D unclear. The length of the CDR3 is 13 residues. Germline loops: CDR1 SEHNR, CDR2 FQNEAQ (reference sequence). V was cut by 2 bases and J by 7 bases, with 8 bases left in between. The CDR3 loop reads CASSLLFGGELFF. CDR3 nucleotide sequence: TGTGCCAGCAGCTTATTATTCGGCGGGGAGCTGTTTTTT.

The chain recombines TRBV19 with TRBJ2-7; TRBD2 aligns across 7 bases. Trimming removed 6 bases from V and 2 bases from J; junction bases left unmatched: 7. The CDR3 sequence is 14 residues long. Per the germline V gene, CDR1 is LNHDA and CDR2 is SQIVND (reference sequence). The CDR3 here is CASSPMAGAYEQYF. DNA for the CDR3: TGTGCCAGTAGCCCTATGGCGGGAGCCTACGAGCAGTACTTC.

This clone was observed a single time. V is TRBV7-2 and J is TRBJ1-5, with 7 bases lining up with TRBD1. There are 14 residues in the CDR3. Per germline, CDR1 SGHTA and CDR2 FQGNSA. V was pared by 5 bases and J by 2 bases, with 3 bases of the junction left unmatched. The CDR3 nucleotides are TGTGCCAGCAGCCGCGGACAGGGCAATCAGCCCCAGCATTTT. Amino acid sequence: CASSRGQGNQPQHF.

The sample holds one count of this clone. The V and J genes are TRBV5-1 and TRBJ2-1, with TRBD1 matching 8 bases. Germline CDR1 SGHRS, CDR2 YFSETQ. CDR3 size: 15 residues. V gave up 4 bases and J gave up 2 bases; unmatched junction bases: 5. The CDR3 DNA reads as TGCGCCAGCAGCCCAGACAGGGGTGCCTACAATGAGCAGTTCTTC. Amino acids: CASSPDRGAYNEQFF.

V and J are TRBV4-3 and TRBJ2-5; D possibly corresponds to TRBD2 (5 bases). V was clipped by 3 bases and J by 5 bases, with 16 bases between them. CDR1 is LGHNA, CDR2 YSLEER, per germline. CDR3 length equals 15 residues. CDR3 sequence: CASSQGRTTGETQYF. CDR3 sequence (DNA): TGCGCCAGCAGCCAGGGCCGAACAACGGGGGAGACCCAGTACTTC.

This clone was recorded once. This sequence joins TRBV19 and TRBJ1-5; 8 bases map to TRBD1. CDR3 size: 16 residues. Trimming at V came to 7 bases and at J to 4 bases, leaving 12 bases not matched to a gene. Germline-derived CDR1 and CDR2 are LNHDA and SQIVND (reference sequence). CDR3 in DNA: TGTGCCAGTAACCTTTACCGGGACAGGCTAAATCAGCCCCAGCATTTT. Translated: CASNLYRDRLNQPQHF.